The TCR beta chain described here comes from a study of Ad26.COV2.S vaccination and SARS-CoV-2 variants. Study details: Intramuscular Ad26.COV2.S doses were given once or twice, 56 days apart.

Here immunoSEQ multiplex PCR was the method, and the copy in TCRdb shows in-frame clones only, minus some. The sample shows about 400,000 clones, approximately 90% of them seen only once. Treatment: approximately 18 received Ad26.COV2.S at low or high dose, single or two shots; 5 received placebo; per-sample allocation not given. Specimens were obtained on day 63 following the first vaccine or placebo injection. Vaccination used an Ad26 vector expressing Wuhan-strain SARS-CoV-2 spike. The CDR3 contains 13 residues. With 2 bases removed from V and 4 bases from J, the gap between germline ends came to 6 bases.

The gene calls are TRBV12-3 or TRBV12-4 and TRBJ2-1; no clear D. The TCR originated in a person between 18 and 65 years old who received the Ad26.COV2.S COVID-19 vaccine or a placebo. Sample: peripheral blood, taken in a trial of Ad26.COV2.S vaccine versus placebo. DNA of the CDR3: TGTGCCAGCAGTTTATCCCTGTACAATGAGCAGTTCTTC. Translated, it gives CASSLSLYNEQFF.